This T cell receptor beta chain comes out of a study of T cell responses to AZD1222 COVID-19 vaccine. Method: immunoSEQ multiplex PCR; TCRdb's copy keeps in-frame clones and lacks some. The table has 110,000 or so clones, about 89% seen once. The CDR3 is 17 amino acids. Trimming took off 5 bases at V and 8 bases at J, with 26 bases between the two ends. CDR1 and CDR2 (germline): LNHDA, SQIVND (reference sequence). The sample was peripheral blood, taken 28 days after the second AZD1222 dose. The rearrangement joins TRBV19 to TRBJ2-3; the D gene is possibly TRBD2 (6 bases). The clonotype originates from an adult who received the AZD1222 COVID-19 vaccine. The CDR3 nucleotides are TGTGCCAGTAGTGCAAGCTCAATTAGCGGAGGGGAAACTACGCAGTATTTT. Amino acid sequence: CASSASSISGGETTQYF.